The rows below give T cell receptor beta chains drawn from one sample of a study of somatic mutations in cytotoxic T cells in rheumatoid arthritis. The repertoire was sequenced with immunoSEQ multiplex PCR; TCRdb's copy has only in-frame clones and lacks some. The sample has some 20,000 clones; about 65% are singletons. The sample consisted of CD8+ T cells sorted from blood. The receptors here all came from an adult with rheumatoid arthritis. Each CDR3 is given without its conserved first and last residue. The order of the fields is V gene, clone size, J gene, CDR3 protein. The size of a clone is reported for some rows only, either as once, few or many, or as a class for expanded clones.

TRBV27	NA	TRBJ1-2	ASAWDPSFWAGYT
TRBV20-1	once	TRBJ1-2	SASSGLIDT
TRBV10-1	NA	TRBJ2-3	ASSEQESSTDTQY
TRBV5-1	NA	TRBJ1-1	ASRDRENTEAF
TRBV27	NA	TRBJ2-1	ASSLVLRNEQF
TRBV10-3	NA	TRBJ1-1	AISESQGVDTEAF
TRBV10-1	NA	TRBJ2-1	ASSESRSEQF
TRBV5-6	NA	TRBJ2-2	ASSPGLAGFTGELF
TRBV11-2	NA	TRBJ1-4	ASSLEYSATNEKLF
TRBV10-2	NA	TRBJ2-7	ASSESRQDEQY
TRBV6-6	NA	TRBJ1-6	ASSYSAEYNSPLH
TRBV6-5	NA	TRBJ1-1	ASRQDRKAF
TRBV4-3	NA	TRBJ2-1	ASSQEIDYFNEQF
TRBV19	few	TRBJ1-6	ASSPDSYNSPLH
TRBV19	NA	TRBJ2-7	ASSSHRFGEQY
TRBV6-6	few	TRBJ1-5	ASSYSGDRGA
TRBV4-2	NA	TRBJ1-2	ASSQDEGDYGYT
TRBV4-1	few	TRBJ2-7	ASSPQGAGEQY
TRBV7-9	NA	NA	ASSPPSTYEQY